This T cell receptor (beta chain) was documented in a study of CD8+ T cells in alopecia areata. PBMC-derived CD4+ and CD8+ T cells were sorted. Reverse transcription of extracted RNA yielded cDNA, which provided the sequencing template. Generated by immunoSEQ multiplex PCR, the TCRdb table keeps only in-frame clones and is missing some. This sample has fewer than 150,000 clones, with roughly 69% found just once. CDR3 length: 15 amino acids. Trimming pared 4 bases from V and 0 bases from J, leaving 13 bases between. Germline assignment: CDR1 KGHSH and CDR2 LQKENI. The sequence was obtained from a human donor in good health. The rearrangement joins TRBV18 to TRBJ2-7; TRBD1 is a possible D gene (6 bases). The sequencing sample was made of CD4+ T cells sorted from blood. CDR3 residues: CASSLLGQSSYEQYF. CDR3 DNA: TGTGCCAGCTCACTACTAGGACAGAGCTCCTACGAGCAGTACTTC. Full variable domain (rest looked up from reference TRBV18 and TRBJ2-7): NAGVMQNPRHLVRRRGQEARLRCSPMKGHSHVYWYRQLPEEGLKFMVYLQKENIIDESGMPKERFSAEFPKEGPSILRIQQVVRGDSAAYFCASSLLGQSSYEQYFGPGTRLTVT.